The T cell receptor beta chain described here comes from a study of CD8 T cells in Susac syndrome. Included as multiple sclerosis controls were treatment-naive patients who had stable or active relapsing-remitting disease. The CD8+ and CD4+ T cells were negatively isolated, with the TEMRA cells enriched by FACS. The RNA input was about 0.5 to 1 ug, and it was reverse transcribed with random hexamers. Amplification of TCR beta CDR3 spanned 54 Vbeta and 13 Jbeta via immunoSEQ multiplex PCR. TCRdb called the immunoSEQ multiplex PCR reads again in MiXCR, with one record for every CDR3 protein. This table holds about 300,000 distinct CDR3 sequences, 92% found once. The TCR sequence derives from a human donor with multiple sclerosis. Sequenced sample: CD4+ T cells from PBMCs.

CDR3 sequence reads: CASSDRPTSGANVLTF. The CDR3 nucleotides are TGCGCCAGCAGCGATCGGCCAACCTCTGGGGCCAACGTCCTGACTTTC. This rearrangement joins TRBV5-1 to TRBJ2-6; D not resolved. Germline V gives CDR1 SGHRS, CDR2 YFSETQ. Trimming took off 4 bases at V and 0 bases at J, with 11 bases between the two ends. This CDR3 comprises 16 residues.